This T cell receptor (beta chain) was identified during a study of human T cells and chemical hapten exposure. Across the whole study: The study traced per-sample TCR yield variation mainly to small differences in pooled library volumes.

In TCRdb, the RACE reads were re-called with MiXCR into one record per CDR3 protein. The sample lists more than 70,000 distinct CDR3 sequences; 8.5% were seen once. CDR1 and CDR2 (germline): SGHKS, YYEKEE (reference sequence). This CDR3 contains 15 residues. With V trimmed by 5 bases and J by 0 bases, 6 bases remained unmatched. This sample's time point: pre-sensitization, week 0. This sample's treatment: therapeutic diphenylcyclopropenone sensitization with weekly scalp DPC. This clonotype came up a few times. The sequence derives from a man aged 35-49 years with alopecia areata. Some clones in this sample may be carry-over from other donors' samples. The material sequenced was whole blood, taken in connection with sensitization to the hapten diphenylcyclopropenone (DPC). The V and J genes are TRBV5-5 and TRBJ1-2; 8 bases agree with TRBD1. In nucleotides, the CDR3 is TGTGCCAGCAGACCGGACAGGGCAGCTAACTATGGCTACACCTTC. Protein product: CASRPDRAANYGYTF.